The T cell receptor beta chain described here comes from a study of blood T cells in healthy people across ages. The study's findings and limits: PBMC samples, being unsorted, prevented any conclusive comparison of naive and antigen-experienced cells. There were more naive CD4+ cells and higher diversity in long-lived donors than in aged donors.

For the second PCR, which ran for 7 to 11 cycles, a sample-barcoded 5' primer and a J-beta primer mix were used. TCRdb called the 5' RACE reads again in MiXCR, with one record for every CDR3 protein. In the table there are roughly 1,800,000 distinct CDR3 sequences, approximately 50% of which are singletons. Turning to this clonotype: Its antigen is undetermined.

This CDR3 comprises 14 residues. Germline lookup yields CDR1 ENHRY and CDR2 SYGVKD. The V end was cut by 7 bases, the J end by 3 bases, with 14 bases between. Sequences were obtained from blood. J is TRBJ2-3 and V is TRBV10-3, with D possibly TRBD1 on 5 matching bases. This TCR was sampled from a woman aged 40 to 50 in good health. This CDR3 reads CAITARQGTDTQYF. CDR3 in DNA: TGTGCCATCACGGCGAGGCAGGGAACAGATACGCAGTATTTT.